The rows below give T cell receptor beta chains drawn from one sample of a study of glioma-infiltrating T cells after dendritic cell vaccination. Clones were sequenced by immunoSEQ multiplex PCR, and TCRdb holds only the in-frame ones, with some missing. The sample has about 50,000 clones; 70% to 90% are singletons. This sample comprised blood, obtained after dendritic cell vaccination. Receptors originate from a human donor with glioblastoma. CDR3s include the opening cysteine and the closing phenylalanine or tryptophan. The D gene is left open where the match is weak. A clone size is listed for some rows: how often the clone was seen (once, few, many), or a class if it is expanded.

J gene: TRBJ2-7; V gene: TRBV27; D gene: NA; clone size: NA; CDR3 DNA: TGTGCCAGCAGCAACTATCGAGGCGTTACCTACGAGCAGTACTTC; CDR3 protein: CASSNYRGVTYEQYF
J gene: TRBJ2-1; V gene: TRBV6-5; D gene: TRBD2; clone size: NA; CDR3 DNA: TGTGCCGGCAGTTACTCGAGTGCTCTAGCGGGAGATGAGCAGTTCTTC; CDR3 protein: CAGSYSSALAGDEQFF
J gene: TRBJ2-7; V gene: TRBV15; D gene: NA; clone size: NA; CDR3 DNA: TGTGCCACCAGCAGATATACAGGGCAATCCTACGAGCAGTACTTC; CDR3 protein: CATSRYTGQSYEQYF
J gene: TRBJ2-7; V gene: TRBV19; D gene: TRBD1; clone size: NA; CDR3 DNA: TGTGCCAGTAGTAAGGCAGGGGGCCTGGACGAGCAGTACTTC; CDR3 protein: CASSKAGGLDEQYF
J gene: TRBJ2-1; V gene: TRBV19; D gene: TRBD2; clone size: NA; CDR3 DNA: TGTGCCAGTAGCGGGACTAGCGGTTCCTACAATGAGCAGTTCTTC; CDR3 protein: CASSGTSGSYNEQFF
J gene: TRBJ2-3; V gene: TRBV10-3; D gene: TRBD2; clone size: NA; CDR3 DNA: TGTGCCATCAGTGAGTCACTAGCGGCAGGGAAGGGGGATACGCAGTATTTT; CDR3 protein: CAISESLAAGKGDTQYF
J gene: TRBJ2-1; V gene: TRBV7-2; D gene: NA; clone size: NA; CDR3 DNA: TGTGCCAGCAGCCCCAGATACACAGGGAAAGATGAGCAGTTCTTC; CDR3 protein: CASSPRYTGKDEQFF
J gene: TRBJ1-4; V gene: TRBV5-4; D gene: NA; clone size: NA; CDR3 DNA: TGTGCCAGCAGCCCGAGGCAGGGAGGGGAAAAACTGTTTTTT; CDR3 protein: CASSPRQGGEKLFF
J gene: TRBJ2-7; V gene: TRBV18; D gene: NA; clone size: once; CDR3 DNA: TGTGCCAGCTCACCAGACCGGGGGTGGGCCGAGCAGTACTTC; CDR3 protein: CASSPDRGWAEQYF
J gene: TRBJ2-1; V gene: TRBV7-9; D gene: NA; clone size: few; CDR3 DNA: TGTGCCAGCAGCTTATCGATAGCGCGGTACAATGAGCAGTTCTTC; CDR3 protein: CASSLSIARYNEQFF
J gene: TRBJ2-7; V gene: TRBV4-1; D gene: TRBD2; clone size: NA; CDR3 DNA: TGCGCCAGCAGCCATACTACCGGGACTAGCGGGGTGTACGAGCAGTACTTC; CDR3 protein: CASSHTTGTSGVYEQYF
J gene: TRBJ1-2; V gene: TRBV2; D gene: TRBD1; clone size: NA; CDR3 DNA: TGTGCCAGCAGTGAAGTTATTGGGACAGGGTATGGCTACACCTTC; CDR3 protein: CASSEVIGTGYGYTF